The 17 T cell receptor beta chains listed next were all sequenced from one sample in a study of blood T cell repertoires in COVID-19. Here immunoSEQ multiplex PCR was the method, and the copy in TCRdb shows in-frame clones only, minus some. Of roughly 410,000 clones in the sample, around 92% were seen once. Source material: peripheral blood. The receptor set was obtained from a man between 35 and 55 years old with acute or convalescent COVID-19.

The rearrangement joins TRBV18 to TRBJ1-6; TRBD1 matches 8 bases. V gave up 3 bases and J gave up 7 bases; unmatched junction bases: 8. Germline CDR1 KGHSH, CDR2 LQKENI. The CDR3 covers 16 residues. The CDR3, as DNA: TGTGCCAGCTCACCTCTACCAGGGGGCGGCAATTCACCCCTCCACTTT. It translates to CASSPLPGGGNSPLHF.

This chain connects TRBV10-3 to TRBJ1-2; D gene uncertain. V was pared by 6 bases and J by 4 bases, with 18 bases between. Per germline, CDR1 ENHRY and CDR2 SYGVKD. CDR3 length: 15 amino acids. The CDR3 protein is CAISPIGEGFYGYTF. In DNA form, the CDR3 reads TGTGCCATCAGCCCAATCGGTGAGGGATTCTATGGCTACACCTTC.

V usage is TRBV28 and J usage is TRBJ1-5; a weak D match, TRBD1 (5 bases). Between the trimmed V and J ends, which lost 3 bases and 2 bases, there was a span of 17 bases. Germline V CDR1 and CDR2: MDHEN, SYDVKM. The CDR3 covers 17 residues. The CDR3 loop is CASSLSVRAQGNQPQHF. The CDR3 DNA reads TGTGCCAGCAGTTTGTCGGTCAGGGCGCAAGGCAATCAGCCCCAGCATTTT.

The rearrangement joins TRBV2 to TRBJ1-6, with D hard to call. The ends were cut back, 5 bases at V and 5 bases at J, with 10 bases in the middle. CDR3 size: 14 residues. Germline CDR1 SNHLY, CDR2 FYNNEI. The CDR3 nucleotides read TGTGCCAGCAGTTTTCGAGCCGATAATTCACCCCTCCACTTT. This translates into CASSFRADNSPLHF.

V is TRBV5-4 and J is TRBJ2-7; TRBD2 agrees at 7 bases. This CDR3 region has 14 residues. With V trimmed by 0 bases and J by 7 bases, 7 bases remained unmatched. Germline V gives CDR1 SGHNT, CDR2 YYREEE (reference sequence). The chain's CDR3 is CASSLAAGRGEQYF. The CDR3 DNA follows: TGTGCCAGCAGCTTGGCCGCGGGGAGGGGAGAGCAGTACTTC.

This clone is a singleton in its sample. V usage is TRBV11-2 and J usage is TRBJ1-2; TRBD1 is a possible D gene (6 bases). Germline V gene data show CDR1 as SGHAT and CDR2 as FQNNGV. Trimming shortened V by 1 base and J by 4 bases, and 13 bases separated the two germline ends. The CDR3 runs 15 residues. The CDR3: CASSLAAGGGYGYTF. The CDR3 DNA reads TGTGCCAGCAGCTTAGCGGCGGGGGGCGGCTATGGCTACACCTTC.

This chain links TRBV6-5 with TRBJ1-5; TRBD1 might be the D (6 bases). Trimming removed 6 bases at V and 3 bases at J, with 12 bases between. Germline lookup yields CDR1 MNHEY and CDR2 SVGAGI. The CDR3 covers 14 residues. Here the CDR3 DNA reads TGTGCCAGCAGCCGGGGGGGCGACAATCAGCCCCAGCATTTT. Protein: CASSRGGDNQPQHF.

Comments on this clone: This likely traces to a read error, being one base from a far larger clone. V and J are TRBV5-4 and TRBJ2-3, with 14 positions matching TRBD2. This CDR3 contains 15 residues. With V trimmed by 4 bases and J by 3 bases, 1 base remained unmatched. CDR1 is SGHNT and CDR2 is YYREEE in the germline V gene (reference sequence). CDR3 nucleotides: TGTGCCAGCAGCCGGACTAGCGGGAGGACAGATACGCAGTATTTT. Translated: CASSRTSGRTDTQYF.

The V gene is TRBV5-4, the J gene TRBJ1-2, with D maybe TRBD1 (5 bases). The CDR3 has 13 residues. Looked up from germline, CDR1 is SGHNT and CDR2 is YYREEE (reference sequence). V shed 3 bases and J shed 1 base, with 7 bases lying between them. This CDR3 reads CASSYGHNYGYTF. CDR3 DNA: TGTGCCAGCAGCTACGGACATAACTATGGCTACACCTTC.

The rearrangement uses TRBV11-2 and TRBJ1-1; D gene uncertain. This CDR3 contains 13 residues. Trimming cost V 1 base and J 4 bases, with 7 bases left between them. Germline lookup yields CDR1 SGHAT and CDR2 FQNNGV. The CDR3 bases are TGTGCCAGCAGCTTAGGCCGCAGCACTGAAGCTTTCTTT. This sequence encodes CASSLGRSTEAFF.

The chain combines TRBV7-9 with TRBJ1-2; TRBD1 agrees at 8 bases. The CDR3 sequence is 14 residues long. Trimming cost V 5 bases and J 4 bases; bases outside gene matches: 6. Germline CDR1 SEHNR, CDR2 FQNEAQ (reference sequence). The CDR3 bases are TGTGCCAGCAGCACAACGGACAGGGTCTATGGCTACACCTTC. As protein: CASSTTDRVYGYTF.

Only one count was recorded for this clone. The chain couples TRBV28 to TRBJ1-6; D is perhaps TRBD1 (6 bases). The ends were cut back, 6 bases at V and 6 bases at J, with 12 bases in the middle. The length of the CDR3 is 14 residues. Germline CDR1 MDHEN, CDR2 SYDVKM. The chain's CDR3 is CASRTDSLNSPLHF. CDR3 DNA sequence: TGTGCCAGCAGGACGGACAGCCTTAATTCACCCCTCCACTTT.

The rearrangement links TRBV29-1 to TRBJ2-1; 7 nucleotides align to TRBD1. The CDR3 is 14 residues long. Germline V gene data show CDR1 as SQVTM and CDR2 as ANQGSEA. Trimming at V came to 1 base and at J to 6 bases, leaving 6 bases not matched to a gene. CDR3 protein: CSVEAGRGINEQFF. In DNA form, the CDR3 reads TGCAGCGTTGAAGCGGGCAGGGGGATCAATGAGCAGTTCTTC.

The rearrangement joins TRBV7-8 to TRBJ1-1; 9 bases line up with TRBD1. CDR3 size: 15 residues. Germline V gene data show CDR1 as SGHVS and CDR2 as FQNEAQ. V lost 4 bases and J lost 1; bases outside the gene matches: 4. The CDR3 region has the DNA TGTGCCAGCAGCTCAGACAGGGGGGGGAACACTGAAGCTTTCTTT. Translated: CASSSDRGGNTEAFF.

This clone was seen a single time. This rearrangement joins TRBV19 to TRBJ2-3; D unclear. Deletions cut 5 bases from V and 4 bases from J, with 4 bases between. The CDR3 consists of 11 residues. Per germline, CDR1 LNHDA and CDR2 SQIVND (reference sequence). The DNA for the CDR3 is TGTGCCAGTAGTCTTGCAGATACGCAGTATTTT. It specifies CASSLADTQYF.

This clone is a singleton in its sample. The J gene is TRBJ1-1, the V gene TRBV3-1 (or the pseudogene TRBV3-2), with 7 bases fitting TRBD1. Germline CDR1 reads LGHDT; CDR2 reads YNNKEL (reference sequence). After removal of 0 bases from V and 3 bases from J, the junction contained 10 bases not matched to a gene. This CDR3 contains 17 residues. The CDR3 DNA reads TGTGCCAGCAGCCAAGATCAGGAGGGGGCCTGGGACACTGAAGCTTTCTTT. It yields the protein CASSQDQEGAWDTEAFF.

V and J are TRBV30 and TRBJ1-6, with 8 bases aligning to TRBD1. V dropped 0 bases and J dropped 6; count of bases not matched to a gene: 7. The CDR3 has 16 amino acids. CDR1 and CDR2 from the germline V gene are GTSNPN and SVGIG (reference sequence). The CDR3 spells CAWSVSGGFTNSPLHF. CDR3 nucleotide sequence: TGTGCCTGGAGTGTCTCAGGGGGCTTTACTAATTCACCCCTCCACTTT. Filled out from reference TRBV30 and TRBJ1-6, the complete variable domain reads SQTIHQWPATLVQPVGSPLSLECTVEGTSNPNLYWYRQAAGRGLQLLFYSVGIGQISSEVPQNLSASRPQDRQFILSSKKLLLSDSGFYLCAWSVSGGFTNSPLHFGNGTRLTVT.